This T cell receptor (beta chain) was recovered during a study of early T cells in non-severe SARS-CoV-2 infection. Study in general: Sequencing targeted bulk RNA from unsorted whole blood, leaving chains unpaired.

General study points: Reliance on VDJdb matching favored anti-spike CD8 responses; private and CD4 specificities were missed.

The CDR3 consists of 17 residues. Germline CDR1 reads KGHSH; CDR2 reads LQKENI. V was pared by 1 base and J by 0 bases, with 15 bases between. A single record per CDR3 protein comes from TCRdb applying MiXCR to the 5' RACE reads. The data contain about 45,000 distinct CDR3 sequences, roughly 11% of them singletons. This clonotype occurred many times. Its antigen is unknown. The rearrangement joins TRBV18 to TRBJ1-1; perhaps TRBD1 as D (5 bases). Sequenced sample: whole blood. This TCR was sampled from an adult who was a healthcare worker with PCR-confirmed SARS-CoV-2 infection or an uninfected control (not recorded which). The DNA of the CDR3 is TGTGCCAGCTCACCACGGCCAGGTCAGGGTATGAACACTGAAGCTTTCTTT. This gives the protein CASSPRPGQGMNTEAFF.